This is a list of T cell receptor beta chains from one sample in a study of blood T cell repertoires in COVID-19. The method was immunoSEQ multiplex PCR; TCRdb's version includes in-frame clones alone and lacks a portion of them. The table has about 93,000 clones, 80% seen once. The sample was peripheral blood. Source of these receptors: a human donor in a cohort sampled during active COVID-19. Each CDR3 is given with its conserved first and last residue. D genes are given only for firm matches. Not all rows give a size; the values are once, few, many and, for expanded clones, a class.

v_call	d_call	clone_size	j_call	cdr3_aa	cdr3_nt
TRBV7-2	TRBD1	once	TRBJ1-1	CASSFRTGNTEAFF	TGTGCCAGCAGCTTCAGGACAGGGAACACTGAAGCTTTCTTT
TRBV9	TRBD2	.	TRBJ2-6	CASSEGGLAGANVLTF	TGTGCCAGCAGCGAGGGGGGACTAGCTGGGGCCAACGTCCTGACTTTC
TRBV18	.	.	TRBJ2-5	CASSPPDIETQYF	TGTGCCAGCTCACCGCCAGATATAGAGACCCAGTACTTC
TRBV5-8	TRBD1	.	TRBJ1-4	CASSLNRGLSDGKLFF	TGTGCCAGCAGCTTGAACAGGGGGCTGAGTGATGGGAAACTGTTTTTT
TRBV5-8	.	.	TRBJ1-5	CASSLWTDNQPQHF	TGTGCCAGCAGCTTATGGACAGACAATCAGCCCCAGCATTTT
TRBV13	TRBD1	.	TRBJ2-1	CASSWTGSRVDEQFF	TGTGCCAGCAGCTGGACAGGGAGTCGGGTTGATGAGCAGTTCTTC
TRBV7-8	TRBD1	many	TRBJ1-4	CASSLDRGLNEKLFF	TGTGCCAGCAGCTTAGACAGGGGGCTGAATGAAAAACTGTTTTTT
TRBV19	.	.	TRBJ1-2	CASSINNGYGYTF	TGTGCCAGTAGTATCAATAACGGTTATGGCTACACCTTC
TRBV6-5	.	few	TRBJ1-3	CASSRAGLSRNTIYF	TGTGCCAGCAGCAGAGCAGGTCTTTCCCGGAACACCATATATTTT
TRBV6-5	.	.	TRBJ2-7	CASKMEGRSYEQYF	TGTGCCAGCAAGATGGAGGGCCGCTCCTACGAGCAGTACTTC
TRBV6-5	.	.	TRBJ1-2	CASSYAGGYGYTF	TGTGCCAGCAGTTACGCGGGTGGCTATGGCTACACCTTC
TRBV6-5	TRBD1	few	TRBJ1-5	CASRLGQGNQPQHF	TGTGCCAGCAGACTGGGACAGGGTAATCAGCCCCAGCATTTT
TRBV6-5	.	few	TRBJ1-5	CASSYSAESGQPQHF	TGTGCCAGCAGTTACTCGGCGGAGAGCGGGCAGCCCCAGCATTTT
TRBV28	.	.	TRBJ1-6	CASSLVHRALHF	TGTGCCAGCAGTTTAGTCCATCGGGCCCTCCACTTT
TRBV2	.	.	TRBJ1-2	CASSDPTNYGYTF	TGTGCCAGCAGTGATCCTACTAACTATGGCTACACCTTC
TRBV7-9	.	.	TRBJ1-6	CASSRDFPPLHF	TGTGCCAGCAGCCGGGACTTCCCACCCCTCCACTTT
TRBV19	.	.	TRBJ1-5	CASSDSDQPQHF	TGTGCCAGTAGTGACAGCGATCAGCCCCAGCATTTT
TRBV7-9	TRBD1	.	TRBJ2-5	CASSFWDRHETQYF	TGTGCCAGCAGCTTTTGGGACAGGCACGAGACCCAGTACTTC
TRBV19	TRBD1	.	TRBJ1-6	CASSISAGGGNSPLHF	TGTGCCAGTAGTATCTCGGCAGGGGGCGGCAATTCACCCCTCCACTTT
TRBV6-6	.	.	TRBJ1-2	CASSPRETGYGYTF	TGTGCCAGCAGTCCCCGGGAAACGGGCTATGGCTACACCTTC
TRBV2	.	.	TRBJ1-1	CASIMNSLNTEAFF	TGTGCCAGCATTATGAACAGTTTGAACACTGAAGCTTTCTTT
TRBV28	TRBD2	once	TRBJ2-2	CASSYRTSNTGELFF	TGTGCCAGCAGCTACCGGACTAGTAACACCGGGGAGCTGTTTTTT
TRBV5-1	.	.	TRBJ2-1	CASSLQGVNEQFF	TGCGCCAGCAGCTTGCAAGGGGTCAATGAGCAGTTCTTC
TRBV3-1/TRBV3-2	.	few	TRBJ1-2	CASSRKGGGKGYTF	TGTGCCAGCAGTCGAAAGGGCGGGGGGAAAGGCTACACCTTC
TRBV7-9	TRBD1	few	TRBJ1-2	CASSGTGTLGYTF	TGTGCCAGCAGTGGGACAGGGACTCTTGGCTACACCTTC
TRBV7-9	.	.	TRBJ2-7	CASSLTGSPYEQYF	TGTGCCAGCAGCTTGACAGGTTCACCCTACGAGCAGTACTTC
TRBV19	.	once	TRBJ2-1	CASRSLDNEQFF	TGTGCCAGTAGGAGCCTAGATAATGAGCAGTTCTTC
TRBV5-6	.	.	TRBJ1-2	CASSLGTVNYGYTF	TGTGCCAGCAGCTTGGGGACAGTCAACTATGGCTACACCTTC
TRBV24-1	TRBD1	once	TRBJ2-1	CATSDPGQHNEQFF	TGTGCCACCAGTGACCCGGGACAGCACAATGAGCAGTTCTTC
TRBV7-2	TRBD1	once	TRBJ2-7	CASSLVRQGFYEQYF	TGTGCCAGCAGCTTAGTGAGACAGGGGTTTTACGAGCAGTACTTC
TRBV10-2	.	.	TRBJ1-2	CASSVRGTGYTF	TGCGCCAGCAGTGTACGGGGAACCGGCTACACCTTC
TRBV11-2	TRBD1	.	TRBJ1-4	CASSPPGGREKLFF	TGTGCCAGCAGCCCCCCAGGGGGCAGGGAAAAACTGTTTTTT
TRBV10-3	TRBD2	.	TRBJ2-3	CAISVGGGITDTQYF	TGTGCCATCAGTGTGGGCGGGGGGATCACAGATACGCAGTATTTT
TRBV27	TRBD2	.	TRBJ2-3	CASSLSWRGGTADTQYF	TGTGCCAGCAGTTTGTCCTGGCGGGGGGGAACAGCAGATACGCAGTATTTT
TRBV10-3	TRBD2	.	TRBJ2-7	CAIRPASGKSYEQYF	TGTGCCATCCGTCCGGCTAGCGGAAAATCCTACGAGCAGTACTTC
TRBV2	TRBD1	.	TRBJ1-2	CASSESGGGGYGYTF	TGTGCCAGCAGTGAATCAGGGGGCGGTGGCTATGGCTACACCTTC
TRBV20-1	.	.	TRBJ1-5	CSASLSNQPQHF	TGCAGTGCTAGTTTAAGCAATCAGCCCCAGCATTTT
TRBV18	.	.	TRBJ2-3	CASFTTGTDTQYF	TGTGCCAGCTTCACCACCGGGACAGATACGCAGTATTTT
TRBV14	.	.	TRBJ2-2	CASSQGGRFTGELFF	TGTGCCAGCAGCCAAGGGGGGCGTTTTACCGGGGAGCTGTTTTTT
TRBV5-1	.	.	TRBJ1-2	CASSLGGYGYTF	TGCGCCAGCAGCTTGGGAGGATATGGCTACACCTTC
TRBV5-6	TRBD1	once	TRBJ1-1	CASSLLQGATEAFF	TGTGCCAGCAGCTTGTTACAGGGGGCCACTGAAGCTTTCTTT
TRBV21-1	.	.	TRBJ2-5	CASSSEQAQETQYF	TGTGCCAGCAGCTCCGAACAGGCACAAGAGACCCAGTACTTC
TRBV28	TRBD1	.	TRBJ1-1	CASPPTGRVTEAFF	TGTGCCAGTCCTCCGACAGGGCGGGTCACTGAAGCTTTCTTT
TRBV5-1	.	.	TRBJ1-2	CASSATGDGYGYTF	TGCGCCAGCAGCGCTACGGGGGACGGCTATGGCTACACCTTC
TRBV27	.	.	TRBJ1-2	CASSLTSAPGLNYGYTF	TGTGCCAGCAGTTTAACCTCCGCACCGGGACTTAACTATGGCTACACCTTC
TRBV28	.	.	TRBJ2-6	CASSSLRASGANVLTF	TGTGCCAGCAGTTCCTTGAGGGCTTCTGGGGCCAACGTCCTGACTTTC
TRBV12-5	TRBD2	.	TRBJ2-3	CASGSGGRTDTQYF	TGTGCTAGTGGATCGGGGGGTCGGACAGATACGCAGTATTTT
TRBV3-1/TRBV3-2	.	.	TRBJ2-2	CASRESGARETGELFF	TGTGCCAGCAGGGAAAGTGGGGCCAGGGAAACCGGGGAGCTGTTTTTT
TRBV2	TRBD1	.	TRBJ1-1	CASSLGQRNTEAFF	TGTGCCAGCAGTTTGGGACAGAGGAACACTGAAGCTTTCTTT
TRBV3-1/TRBV3-2	TRBD1	.	TRBJ2-2	CASSPRDRDRTGELFF	TGTGCCAGCAGTCCCCGGGACAGGGATCGAACCGGGGAGCTGTTTTTT
TRBV15	TRBD2	.	TRBJ2-3	CATSRDSGSADTQYF	TGTGCCACCAGCAGAGATAGCGGGAGCGCAGATACGCAGTATTTT
TRBV30	.	.	TRBJ1-2	CAWGPVGDYTF	TGTGCCTGGGGACCAGTCGGAGACTACACCTTC